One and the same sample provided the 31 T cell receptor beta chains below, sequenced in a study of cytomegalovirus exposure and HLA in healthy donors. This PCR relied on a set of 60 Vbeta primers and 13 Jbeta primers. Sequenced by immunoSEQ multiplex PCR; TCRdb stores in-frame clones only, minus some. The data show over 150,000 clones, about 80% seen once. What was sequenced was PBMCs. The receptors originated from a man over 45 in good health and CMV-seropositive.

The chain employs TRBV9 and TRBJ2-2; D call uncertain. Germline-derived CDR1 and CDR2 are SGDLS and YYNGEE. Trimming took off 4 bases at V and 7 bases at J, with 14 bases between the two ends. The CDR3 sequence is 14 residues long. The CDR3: CASSHGNPGGELFF. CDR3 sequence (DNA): TGTGCCAGCAGCCATGGTAATCCGGGCGGGGAGCTGTTTTTT.

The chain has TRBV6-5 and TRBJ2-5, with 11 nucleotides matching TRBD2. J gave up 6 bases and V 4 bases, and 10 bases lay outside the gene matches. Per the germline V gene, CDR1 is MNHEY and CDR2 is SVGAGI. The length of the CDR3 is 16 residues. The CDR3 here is CASSSGSGGASKTQYF. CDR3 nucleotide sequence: TGTGCCAGCAGTTCGGGTAGCGGGGGGGCTTCAAAGACCCAGTACTTC.

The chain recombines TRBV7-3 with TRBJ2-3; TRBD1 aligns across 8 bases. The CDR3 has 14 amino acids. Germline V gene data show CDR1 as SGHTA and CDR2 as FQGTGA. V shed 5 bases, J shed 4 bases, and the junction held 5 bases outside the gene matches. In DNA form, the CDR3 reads TGTGCCAGCAGCCGGACAGGGACCGCAGATACGCAGTATTTT. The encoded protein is CASSRTGTADTQYF.

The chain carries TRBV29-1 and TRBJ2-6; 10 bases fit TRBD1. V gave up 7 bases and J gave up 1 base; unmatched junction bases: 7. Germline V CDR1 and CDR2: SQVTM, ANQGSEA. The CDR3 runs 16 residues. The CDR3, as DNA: TGCAGCGCCGCGGGACAGGGGAATTCTGGGGCCAACGTCCTGACTTTC. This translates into CSAAGQGNSGANVLTF.

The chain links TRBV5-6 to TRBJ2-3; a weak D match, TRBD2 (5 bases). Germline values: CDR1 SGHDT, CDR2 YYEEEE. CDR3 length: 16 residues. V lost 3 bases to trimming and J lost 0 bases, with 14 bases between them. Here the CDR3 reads CASSSKVLASTDTQYF. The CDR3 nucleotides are TGTGCCAGCAGCTCGAAAGTTCTAGCTAGCACAGATACGCAGTATTTT. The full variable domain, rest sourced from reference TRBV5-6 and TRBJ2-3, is DAGVTQSPTHLIKTRGQQVTLRCSPKSGHDTVSWYQQALGQGPQFIFQYYEEEERQRGNFPDRFSGHQFPNYSSELNVNALLLGDSALYLCASSSKVLASTDTQYFGPGTRLTVL.

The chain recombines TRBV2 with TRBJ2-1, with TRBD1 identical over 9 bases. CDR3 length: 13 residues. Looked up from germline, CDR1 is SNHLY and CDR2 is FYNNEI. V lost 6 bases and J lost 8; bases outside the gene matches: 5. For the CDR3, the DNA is TGTGCCAGCAGGGGGGACAGGGCGTATGAGCAGTTCTTC. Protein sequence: CASRGDRAYEQFF.

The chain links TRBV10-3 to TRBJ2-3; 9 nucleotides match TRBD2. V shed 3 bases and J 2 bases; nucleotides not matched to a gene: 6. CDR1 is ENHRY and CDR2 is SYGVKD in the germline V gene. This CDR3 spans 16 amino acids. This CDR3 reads CAISERRGGDTDTQYF. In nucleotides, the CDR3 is TGTGCCATCAGTGAAAGGCGGGGGGGCGACACAGATACGCAGTATTTT.

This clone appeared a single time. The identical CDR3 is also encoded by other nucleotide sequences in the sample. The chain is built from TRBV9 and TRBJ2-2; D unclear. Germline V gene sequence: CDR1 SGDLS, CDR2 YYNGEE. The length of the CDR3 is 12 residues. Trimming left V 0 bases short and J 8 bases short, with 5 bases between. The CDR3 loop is CASSVGSGELFF. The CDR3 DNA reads TGTGCCAGCAGCGTAGGTTCGGGGGAGCTGTTTTTT.

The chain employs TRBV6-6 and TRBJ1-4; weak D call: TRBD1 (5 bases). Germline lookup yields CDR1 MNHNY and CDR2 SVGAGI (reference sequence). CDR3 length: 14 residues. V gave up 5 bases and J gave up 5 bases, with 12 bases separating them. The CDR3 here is CASSPGLRNEKLFF. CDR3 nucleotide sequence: TGTGCCAGCAGTCCGGGACTGAGAAATGAAAAACTGTTTTTT.

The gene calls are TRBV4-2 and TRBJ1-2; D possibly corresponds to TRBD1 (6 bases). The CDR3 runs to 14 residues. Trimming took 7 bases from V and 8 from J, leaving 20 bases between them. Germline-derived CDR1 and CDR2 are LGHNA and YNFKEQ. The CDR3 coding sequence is TGTGCCAGCACCTCGTCCCTGGACAGACTGGGCTACACCTTC. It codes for CASTSSLDRLGYTF.

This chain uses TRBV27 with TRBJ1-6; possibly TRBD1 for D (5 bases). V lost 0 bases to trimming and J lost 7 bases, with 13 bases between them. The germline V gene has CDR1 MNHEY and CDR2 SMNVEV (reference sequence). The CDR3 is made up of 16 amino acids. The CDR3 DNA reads TGTGCCAGCAGTTTATCGTTGTCAGGGCTAAATTCACCCCTCCACTTT. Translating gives CASSLSLSGLNSPLHF.

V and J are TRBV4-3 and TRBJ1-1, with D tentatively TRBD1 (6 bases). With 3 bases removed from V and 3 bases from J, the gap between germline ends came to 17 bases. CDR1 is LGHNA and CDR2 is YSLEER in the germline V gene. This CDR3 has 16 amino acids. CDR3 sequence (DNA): TGCGCCAGCAGCCAGGCCCCAACAGGGATGGACACTGAAGCTTTCTTT. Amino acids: CASSQAPTGMDTEAFF.

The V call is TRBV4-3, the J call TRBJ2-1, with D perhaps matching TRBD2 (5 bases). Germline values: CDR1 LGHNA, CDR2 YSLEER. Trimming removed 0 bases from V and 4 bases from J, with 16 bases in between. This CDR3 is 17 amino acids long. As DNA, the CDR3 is TGCGCCAGCAGCCAAGAGACGTTCGTATCGGGGTACAATGAGCAGTTCTTC. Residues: CASSQETFVSGYNEQFF.

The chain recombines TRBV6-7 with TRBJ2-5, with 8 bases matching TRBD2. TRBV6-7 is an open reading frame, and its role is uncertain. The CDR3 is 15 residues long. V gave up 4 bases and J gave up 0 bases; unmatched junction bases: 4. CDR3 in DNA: TGTGCCAGCAGTTTCCGACTAGCGCACCAAGAGACCCAGTACTTC. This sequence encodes CASSFRLAHQETQYF.

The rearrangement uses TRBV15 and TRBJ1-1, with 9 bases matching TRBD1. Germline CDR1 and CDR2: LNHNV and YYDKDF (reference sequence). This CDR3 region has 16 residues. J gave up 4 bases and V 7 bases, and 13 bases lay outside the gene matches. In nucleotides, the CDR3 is TGTGCCACCACCCGAAGGCCGGGACAGGGCGGCACTGAAGCTTTCTTT. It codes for CATTRRPGQGGTEAFF.

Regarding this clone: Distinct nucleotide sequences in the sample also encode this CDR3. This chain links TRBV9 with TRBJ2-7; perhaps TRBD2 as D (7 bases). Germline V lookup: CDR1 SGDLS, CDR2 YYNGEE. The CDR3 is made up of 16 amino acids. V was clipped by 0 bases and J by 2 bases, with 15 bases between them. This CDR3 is CASSVGSAGGPYEQYF. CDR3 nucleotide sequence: TGTGCCAGCAGCGTAGGAAGCGCCGGGGGGCCCTACGAGCAGTACTTC.

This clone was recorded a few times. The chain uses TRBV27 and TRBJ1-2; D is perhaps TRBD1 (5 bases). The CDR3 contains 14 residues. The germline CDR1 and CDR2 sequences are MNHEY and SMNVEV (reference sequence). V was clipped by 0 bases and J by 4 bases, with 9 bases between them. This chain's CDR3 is CASSLSQGSYGYTF. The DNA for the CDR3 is TGTGCCAGCAGTTTATCTCAGGGTTCCTATGGCTACACCTTC.

CDR3: CASSQSDRLNTEAFF. The CDR3, as DNA: TGTGCCAGCAGCCAATCGGACAGACTGAACACTGAAGCTTTCTTT. V usage is TRBV16 and J usage is TRBJ1-1, with a tentative D call TRBD1 (6 bases). The CDR3 contains 15 residues. CDR1 KGHSY and CDR2 FQNENV come from the germline V gene. V was cut by 0 bases and J by 0 bases, with 8 bases left in between.

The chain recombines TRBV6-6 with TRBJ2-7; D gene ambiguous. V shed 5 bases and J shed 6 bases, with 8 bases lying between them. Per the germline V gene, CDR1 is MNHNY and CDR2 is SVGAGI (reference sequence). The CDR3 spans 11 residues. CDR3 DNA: TGTGCCAGCAGTCTCGACTCCGAGCAGTACTTC. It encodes CASSLDSEQYF.

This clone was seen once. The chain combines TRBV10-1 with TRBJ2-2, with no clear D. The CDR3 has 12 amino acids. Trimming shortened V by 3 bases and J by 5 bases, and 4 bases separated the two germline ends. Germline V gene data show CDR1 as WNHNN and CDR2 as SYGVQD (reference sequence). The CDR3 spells CASSDRTGELFF. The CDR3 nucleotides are TGCGCCAGCAGTGACAGGACCGGGGAGCTGTTTTTT.

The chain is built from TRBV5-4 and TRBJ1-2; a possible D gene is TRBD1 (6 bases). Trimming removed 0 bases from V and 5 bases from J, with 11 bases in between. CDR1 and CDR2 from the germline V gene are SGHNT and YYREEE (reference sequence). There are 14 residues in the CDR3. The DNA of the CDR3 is TGTGCCAGCAGCTTGGAAAACAGGGATTATGGCTACACCTTC. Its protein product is CASSLENRDYGYTF.

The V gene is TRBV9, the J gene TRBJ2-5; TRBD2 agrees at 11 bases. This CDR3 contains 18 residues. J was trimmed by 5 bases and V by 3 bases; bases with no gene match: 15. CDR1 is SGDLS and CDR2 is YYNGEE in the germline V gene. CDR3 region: CASSEGGLAGGPGETQYF. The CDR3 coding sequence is TGTGCCAGCAGCGAGGGGGGGTTAGCGGGGGGGCCCGGCGAGACCCAGTACTTC.

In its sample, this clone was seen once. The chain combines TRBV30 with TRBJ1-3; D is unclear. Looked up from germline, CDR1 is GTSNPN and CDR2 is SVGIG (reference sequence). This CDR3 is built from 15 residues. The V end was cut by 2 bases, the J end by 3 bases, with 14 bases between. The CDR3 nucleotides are TGTGCCTGGAGTAAGCCAAGATACGGTGGAAACACCATATATTTT. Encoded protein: CAWSKPRYGGNTIYF.

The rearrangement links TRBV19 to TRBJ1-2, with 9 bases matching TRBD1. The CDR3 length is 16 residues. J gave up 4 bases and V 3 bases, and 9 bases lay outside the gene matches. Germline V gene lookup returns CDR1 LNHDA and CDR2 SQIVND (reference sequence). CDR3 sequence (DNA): TGTGCCAGTAGTATCGACGGGACAGGGAAGACCTATGGCTACACCTTC. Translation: CASSIDGTGKTYGYTF.

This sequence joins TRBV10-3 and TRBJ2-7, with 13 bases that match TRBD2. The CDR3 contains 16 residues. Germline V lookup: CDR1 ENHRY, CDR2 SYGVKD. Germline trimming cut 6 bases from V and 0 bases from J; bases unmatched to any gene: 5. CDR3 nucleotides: TGTGCCATCAGATCCGGGACTAGCGGGACCTCCTACGAGCAGTACTTC. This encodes CAIRSGTSGTSYEQYF.

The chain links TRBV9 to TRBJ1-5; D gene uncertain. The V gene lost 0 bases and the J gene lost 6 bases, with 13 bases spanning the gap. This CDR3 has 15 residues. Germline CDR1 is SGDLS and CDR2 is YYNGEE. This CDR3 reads CASSVEASPGQPQHF. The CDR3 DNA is TGTGCCAGCAGCGTAGAGGCCTCCCCGGGTCAGCCCCAGCATTTT.

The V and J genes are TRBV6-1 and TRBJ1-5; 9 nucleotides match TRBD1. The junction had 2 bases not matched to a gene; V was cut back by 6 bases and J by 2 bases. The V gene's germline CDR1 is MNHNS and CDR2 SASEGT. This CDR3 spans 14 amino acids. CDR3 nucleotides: TGTGCCAGCAGCCGGGACAGGGGCAATCAGCCCCAGCATTTT. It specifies CASSRDRGNQPQHF.

This chain's CDR3 is CASSQGLGHRGLGEQPQHF. In DNA form, the CDR3 reads TGCGCCAGCAGCCAAGGCTTGGGGCACAGGGGGCTAGGAGAGCAGCCCCAGCATTTT. The chain employs TRBV4-1 and TRBJ1-5; TRBD1 agrees at 9 bases. The CDR3 runs 19 residues. V lost 1 base, J lost 7 bases, and 17 bases stayed unmatched. Germline V gene lookup returns CDR1 MGHRA and CDR2 YSYEKL.

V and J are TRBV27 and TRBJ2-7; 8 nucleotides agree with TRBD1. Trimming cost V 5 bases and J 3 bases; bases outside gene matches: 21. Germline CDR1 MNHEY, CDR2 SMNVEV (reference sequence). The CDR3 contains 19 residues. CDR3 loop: CASSPLIDRGARDLYEQYF. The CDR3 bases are TGTGCCAGCAGTCCACTCATTGACAGGGGCGCGAGGGACCTCTACGAGCAGTACTTC.

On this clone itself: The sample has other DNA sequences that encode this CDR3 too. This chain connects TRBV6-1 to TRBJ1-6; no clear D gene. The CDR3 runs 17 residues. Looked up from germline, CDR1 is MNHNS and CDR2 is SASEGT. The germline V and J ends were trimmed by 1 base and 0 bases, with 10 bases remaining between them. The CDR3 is CASSEVGGSSYNSPLHF. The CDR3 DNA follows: TGTGCCAGCAGTGAAGTCGGAGGGAGCTCCTATAATTCACCCCTCCACTTT.

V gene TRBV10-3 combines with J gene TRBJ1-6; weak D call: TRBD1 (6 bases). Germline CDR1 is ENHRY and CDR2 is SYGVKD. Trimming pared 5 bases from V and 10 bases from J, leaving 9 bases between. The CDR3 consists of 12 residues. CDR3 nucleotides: TGTGCCATCAGTCCAGGGGAGTCACCCCTCCACTTT. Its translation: CAISPGESPLHF.